The sequence of this T cell receptor beta chain was determined in a study of blood T cell repertoires in COVID-19. About the research overall: Collection of acute and convalescent COVID-19 samples took place in the United States, Italy and Spain. T cells, B-cell-depleted T cells, or PBMCs supplied cDNA or gDNA.

CDR1 is MGHRA, CDR2 YSYEKL, per germline. The CDR3 is 16 residues long. The trim removed 3 bases at V and 10 bases at J, leaving 12 bases unmatched. Authors' processing steps: Using reference gene primer amplification, nucleated cell counts were estimated. TCRdb keeps only in-frame clones here, not all; method: immunoSEQ multiplex PCR. V and J calls and clone size come straight from that table; D and trimming were deduced from the DNA. The data show tens of thousands of clones, with roughly 85% seen just once and more than 25% held by the top ten. The chain is built from TRBV4-1 and TRBJ2-1, with 10 bases identical to TRBD2. This TCR came from a man aged 60-69 years with active or convalescent COVID-19. The sequencing input was peripheral blood. The CDR3 DNA reads TGCGCCAGCAGCCATTACTACAGCGGGGGGGCGCGCGAGCAGTTCTTC. This sequence encodes CASSHYYSGGAREQFF.